This TCR beta chain was captured in a study of OX40 agonist ivuxolimab in advanced cancers. Method: immunoSEQ multiplex PCR; TCRdb's copy keeps in-frame clones and lacks some. The sample holds some 52,000 clones, about 86% seen once. Points on this clone: Its antigen remains unidentified.

Looked up from germline, CDR1 is SGHAT and CDR2 is FQNNGV. CDR3 length: 15 amino acids. V gave up 5 bases and J gave up 0 bases, with 12 bases separating them. Overall study results and limits: On average, CD8+ T cells had more expanded clones than CD4+.

Source: CD4+ or CD8+ T cells sorted from blood, taken in a trial of the OX40 agonist ivuxolimab. The TCR sequence derives from an adult with an advanced solid tumor such as melanoma, head and neck, liver or kidney cancer. The chain recombines TRBV11-2 with TRBJ2-3; D perhaps matches TRBD2 (6 bases). CDR3 in DNA: TGTGCCAGCAGCCCCGGGGGATCCAGCACAGATACGCAGTATTTT. Amino acid sequence: CASSPGGSSTDTQYF.